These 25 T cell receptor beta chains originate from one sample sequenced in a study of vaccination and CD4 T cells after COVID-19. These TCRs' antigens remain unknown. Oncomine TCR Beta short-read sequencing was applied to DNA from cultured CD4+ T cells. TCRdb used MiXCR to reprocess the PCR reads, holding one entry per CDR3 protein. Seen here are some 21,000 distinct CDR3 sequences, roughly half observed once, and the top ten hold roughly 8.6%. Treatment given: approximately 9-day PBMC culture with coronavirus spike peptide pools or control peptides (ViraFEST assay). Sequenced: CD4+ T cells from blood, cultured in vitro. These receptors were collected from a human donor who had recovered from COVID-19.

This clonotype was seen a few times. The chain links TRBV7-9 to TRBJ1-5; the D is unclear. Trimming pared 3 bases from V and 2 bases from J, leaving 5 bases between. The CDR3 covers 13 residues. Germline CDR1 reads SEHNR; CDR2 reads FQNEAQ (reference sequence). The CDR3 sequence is CASSFGGNQPQHF. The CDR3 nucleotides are TGTGCCAGCAGCTTTGGGGGCAATCAGCCCCAGCATTTT.

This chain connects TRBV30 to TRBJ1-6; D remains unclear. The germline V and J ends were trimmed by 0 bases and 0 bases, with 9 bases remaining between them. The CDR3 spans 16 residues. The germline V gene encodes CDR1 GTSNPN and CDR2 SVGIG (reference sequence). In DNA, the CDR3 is TGTGCCTGGAGTGTACCCACCAGCTCCTATAATTCACCCCTCCACTTT. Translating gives CAWSVPTSSYNSPLHF. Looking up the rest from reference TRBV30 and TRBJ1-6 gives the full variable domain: SQTIHQWPATLVQPVGSPLSLECTVEGTSNPNLYWYRQAAGRGLQLLFYSVGIGQISSEVPQNLSASRPQDRQFILSSKKLLLSDSGFYLCAWSVPTSSYNSPLHFGNGTRLTVT.

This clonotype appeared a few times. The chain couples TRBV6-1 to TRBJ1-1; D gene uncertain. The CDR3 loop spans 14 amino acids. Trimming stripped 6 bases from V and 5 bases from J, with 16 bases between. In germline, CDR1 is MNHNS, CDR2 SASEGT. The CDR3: CASRSDQLGTEAFF. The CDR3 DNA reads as TGTGCCAGCAGATCGGACCAGTTAGGAACTGAAGCTTTCTTT.

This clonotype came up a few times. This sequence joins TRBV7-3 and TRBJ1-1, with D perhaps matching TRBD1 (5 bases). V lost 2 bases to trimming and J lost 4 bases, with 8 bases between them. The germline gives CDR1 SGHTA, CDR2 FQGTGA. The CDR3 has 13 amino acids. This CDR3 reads CASSLQDSTEAFF. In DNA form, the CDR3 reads TGTGCCAGCAGCTTACAAGACAGCACTGAAGCTTTCTTT.

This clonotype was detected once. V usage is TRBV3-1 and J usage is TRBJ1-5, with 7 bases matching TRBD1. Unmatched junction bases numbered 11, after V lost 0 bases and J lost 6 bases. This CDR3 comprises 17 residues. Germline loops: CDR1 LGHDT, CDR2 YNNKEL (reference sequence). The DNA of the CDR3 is TGTGCCAGCAGCCAAGACTTAGGCAGGGGGGGGAGTCAGCCCCAGCATTTT. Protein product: CASSQDLGRGGSQPQHF.

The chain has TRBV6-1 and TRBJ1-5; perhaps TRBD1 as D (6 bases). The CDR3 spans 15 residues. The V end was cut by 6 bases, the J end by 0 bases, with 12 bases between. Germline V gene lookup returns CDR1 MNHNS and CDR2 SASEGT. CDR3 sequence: CASSRTVYSNQPQHF. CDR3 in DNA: TGTGCCAGCAGCCGGACAGTTTATAGCAATCAGCCCCAGCATTTT.

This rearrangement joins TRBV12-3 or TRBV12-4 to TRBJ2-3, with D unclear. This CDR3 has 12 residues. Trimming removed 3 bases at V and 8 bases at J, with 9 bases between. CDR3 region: CASSFRSGTQYF. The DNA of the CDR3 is TGTGCCAGCAGTTTTAGGTCCGGTACGCAGTATTTT.

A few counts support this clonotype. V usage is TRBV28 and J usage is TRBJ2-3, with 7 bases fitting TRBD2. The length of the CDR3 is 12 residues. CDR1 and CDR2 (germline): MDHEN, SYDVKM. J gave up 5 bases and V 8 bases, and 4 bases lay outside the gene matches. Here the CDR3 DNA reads TGTGCCAGCGGGTCGGGGGGAGATACGCAGTATTTT. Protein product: CASGSGGDTQYF.

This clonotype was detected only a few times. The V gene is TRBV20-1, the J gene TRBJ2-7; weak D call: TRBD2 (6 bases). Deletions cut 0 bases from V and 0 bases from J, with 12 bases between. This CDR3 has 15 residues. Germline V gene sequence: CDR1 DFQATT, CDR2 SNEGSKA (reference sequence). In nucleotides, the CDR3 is TGCAGTGCTAGAGATCCTAGCGATCTCTCCTACGAGCAGTACTTC. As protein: CSARDPSDLSYEQYF.

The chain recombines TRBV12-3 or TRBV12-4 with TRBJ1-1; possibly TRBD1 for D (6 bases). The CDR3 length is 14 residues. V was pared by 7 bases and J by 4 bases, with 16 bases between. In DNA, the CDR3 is TGTGCCAGCACCACCGACAGGTGGGGCACTGAAGCTTTCTTT. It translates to CASTTDRWGTEAFF.

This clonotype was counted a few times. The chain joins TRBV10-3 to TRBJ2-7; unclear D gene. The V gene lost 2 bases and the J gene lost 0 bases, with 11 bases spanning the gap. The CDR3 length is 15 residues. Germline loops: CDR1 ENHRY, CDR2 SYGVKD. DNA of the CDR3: TGTGCCATCAGTGAGACCCGAGCGAGCTCCTACGAGCAGTACTTC. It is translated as CAISETRASSYEQYF.

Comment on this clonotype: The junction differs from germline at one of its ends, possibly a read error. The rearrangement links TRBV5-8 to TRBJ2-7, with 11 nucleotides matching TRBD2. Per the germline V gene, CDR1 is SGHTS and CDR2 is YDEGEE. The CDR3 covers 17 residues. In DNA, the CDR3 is TGTGCCAGCAGCCGTGAAACCGGGACTAGCGGCTCCCACGAGCAGTACTTC. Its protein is CASSRETGTSGSHEQYF.

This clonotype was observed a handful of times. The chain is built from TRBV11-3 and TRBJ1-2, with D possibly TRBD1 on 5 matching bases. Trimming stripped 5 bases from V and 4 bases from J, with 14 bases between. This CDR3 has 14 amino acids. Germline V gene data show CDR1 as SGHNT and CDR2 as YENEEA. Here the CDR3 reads CASSESGDSYGYTF. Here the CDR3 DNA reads TGTGCCAGCAGCGAATCCGGGGACTCCTATGGCTACACCTTC.

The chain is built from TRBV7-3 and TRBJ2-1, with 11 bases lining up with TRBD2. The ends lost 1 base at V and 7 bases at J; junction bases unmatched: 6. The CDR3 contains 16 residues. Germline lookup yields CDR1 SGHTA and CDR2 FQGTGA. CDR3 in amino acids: CASSLMVAGGRNEQFF. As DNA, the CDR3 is TGTGCCAGCAGCTTAATGGTAGCGGGAGGGAGGAATGAGCAGTTCTTC. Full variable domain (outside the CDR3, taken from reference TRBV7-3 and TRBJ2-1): GAGVSQTPSNKVTEKGKYVELRCDPISGHTALYWYRQSLGQGPEFLIYFQGTGAADDSGLPNDRFFAVRPEGSVSTLKIQRTERGDSAVYLCASSLMVAGGRNEQFFGPGTRLTVL.

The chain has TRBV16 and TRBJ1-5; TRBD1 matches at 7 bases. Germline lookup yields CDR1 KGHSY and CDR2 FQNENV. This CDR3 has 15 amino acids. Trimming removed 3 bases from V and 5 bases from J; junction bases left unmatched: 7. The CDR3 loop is CASSQGTAADQPQHF. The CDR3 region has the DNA TGTGCCAGCAGCCAGGGGACAGCAGCGGATCAGCCCCAGCATTTT. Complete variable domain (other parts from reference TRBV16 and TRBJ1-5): GEEVAQTPKHLVRGEGQKAKLYCAPIKGHSYVFWYQQVLKNEFKFLISFQNENVFDETGMPKERFSAKCLPNSPCSLEIQATKLEDSAVYFCASSQGTAADQPQHFGDGTRLSIL.

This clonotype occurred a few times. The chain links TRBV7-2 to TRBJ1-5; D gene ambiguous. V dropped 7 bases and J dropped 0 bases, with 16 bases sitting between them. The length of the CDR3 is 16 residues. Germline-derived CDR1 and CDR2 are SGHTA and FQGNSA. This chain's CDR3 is CASTRGDTYSNQPQHF. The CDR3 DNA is TGTGCCAGCACCCGAGGAGACACGTATAGCAATCAGCCCCAGCATTTT.

In DNA, the CDR3 is TGTGCCAGCAGTGGACAGGGAGAGATACCCGGGGAGCTGTTTTTT. Amino acid sequence: CASSGQGEIPGELFF. The chain is built from TRBV28 and TRBJ2-2, with 8 bases lining up with TRBD1. Germline lookup yields CDR1 MDHEN and CDR2 SYDVKM. J gave up 6 bases and V 5 bases, and 8 bases lay outside the gene matches. The CDR3 runs to 15 residues.

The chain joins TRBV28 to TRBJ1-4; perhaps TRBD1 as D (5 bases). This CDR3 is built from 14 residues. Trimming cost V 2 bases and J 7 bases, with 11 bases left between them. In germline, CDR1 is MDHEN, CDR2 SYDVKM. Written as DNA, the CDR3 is TGTGCCAGCAGTTTAAAATTTGGGGGTGAAAAACTGTTTTTT. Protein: CASSLKFGGEKLFF.

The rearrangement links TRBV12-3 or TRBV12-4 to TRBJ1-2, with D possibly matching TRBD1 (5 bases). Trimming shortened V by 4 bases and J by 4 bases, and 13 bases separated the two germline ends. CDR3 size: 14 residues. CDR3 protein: CASSYAGRGYGYTF. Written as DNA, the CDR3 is TGTGCCAGCAGTTACGCGGGACGCGGCTATGGCTACACCTTC.

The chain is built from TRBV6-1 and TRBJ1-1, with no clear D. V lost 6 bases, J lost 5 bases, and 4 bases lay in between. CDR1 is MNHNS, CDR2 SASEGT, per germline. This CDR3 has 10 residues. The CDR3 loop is CASRWTEAFF. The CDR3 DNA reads TGTGCCAGCAGATGGACTGAAGCTTTCTTT.

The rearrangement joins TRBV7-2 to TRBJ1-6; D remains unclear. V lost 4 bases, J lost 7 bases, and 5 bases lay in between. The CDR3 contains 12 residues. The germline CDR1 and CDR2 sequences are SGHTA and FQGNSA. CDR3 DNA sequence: TGTGCCAGCAGCTCGCCCAATTCACCCCTCCACTTT. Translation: CASSSPNSPLHF.

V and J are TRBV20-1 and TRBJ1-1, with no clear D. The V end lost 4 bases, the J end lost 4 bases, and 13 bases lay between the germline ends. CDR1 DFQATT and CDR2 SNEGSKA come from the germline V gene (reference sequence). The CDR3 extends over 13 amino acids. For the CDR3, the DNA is TGCAGTGCTACCCAGACTGAGGGCACTGAAGCTTTCTTT. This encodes CSATQTEGTEAFF.

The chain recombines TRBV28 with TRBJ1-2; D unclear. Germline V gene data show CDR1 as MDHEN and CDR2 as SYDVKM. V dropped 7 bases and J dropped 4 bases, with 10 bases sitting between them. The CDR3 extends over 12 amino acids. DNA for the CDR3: TGTGCCAGCATTGGAAATGGCTATGGCTACACCTTC. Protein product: CASIGNGYGYTF.

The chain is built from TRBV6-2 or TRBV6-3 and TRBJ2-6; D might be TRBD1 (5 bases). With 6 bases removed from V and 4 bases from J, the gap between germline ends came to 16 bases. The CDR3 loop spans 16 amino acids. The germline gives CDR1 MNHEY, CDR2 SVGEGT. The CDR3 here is CASSPTGHIGANVLTF. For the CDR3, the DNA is TGTGCCAGCAGCCCCACCGGACACATCGGGGCCAACGTCCTGACTTTC.

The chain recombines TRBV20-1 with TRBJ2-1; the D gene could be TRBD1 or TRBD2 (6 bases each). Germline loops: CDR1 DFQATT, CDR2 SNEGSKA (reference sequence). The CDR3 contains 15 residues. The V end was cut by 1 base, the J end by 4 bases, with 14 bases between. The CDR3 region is CSARARPGAYNEQFF. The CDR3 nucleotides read TGCAGTGCTAGAGCCCGACCGGGGGCGTACAATGAGCAGTTCTTC.